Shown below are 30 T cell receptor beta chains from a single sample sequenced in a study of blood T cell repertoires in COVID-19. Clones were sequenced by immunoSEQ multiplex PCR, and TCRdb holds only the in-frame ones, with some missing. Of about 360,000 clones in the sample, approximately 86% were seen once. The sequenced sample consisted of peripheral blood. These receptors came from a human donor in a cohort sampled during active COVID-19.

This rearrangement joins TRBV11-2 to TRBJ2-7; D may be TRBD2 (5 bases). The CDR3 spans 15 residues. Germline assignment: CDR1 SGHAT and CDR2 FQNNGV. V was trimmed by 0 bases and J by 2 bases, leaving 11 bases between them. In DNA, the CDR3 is TGTGCCAGCAGCTTAGATACGGCGGGCGCCTACGAGCAGTACTTC. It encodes CASSLDTAGAYEQYF. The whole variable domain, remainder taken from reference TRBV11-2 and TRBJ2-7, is EAGVAQSPRYKIIEKRQSVAFWCNPISGHATLYWYQQILGQGPKLLIQFQNNGVVDDSQLPKDRFSAERLKGVDSTLKIQPAKLEDSAVYLCASSLDTAGAYEQYFGPGTRLTVT.

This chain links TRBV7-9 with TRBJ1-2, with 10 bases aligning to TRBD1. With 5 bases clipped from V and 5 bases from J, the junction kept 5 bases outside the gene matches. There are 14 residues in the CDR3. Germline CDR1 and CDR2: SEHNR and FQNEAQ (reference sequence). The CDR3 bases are TGTGCCAGCAGCCCAGGACAGGGGGTTTATGGCTACACCTTC. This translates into CASSPGQGVYGYTF.

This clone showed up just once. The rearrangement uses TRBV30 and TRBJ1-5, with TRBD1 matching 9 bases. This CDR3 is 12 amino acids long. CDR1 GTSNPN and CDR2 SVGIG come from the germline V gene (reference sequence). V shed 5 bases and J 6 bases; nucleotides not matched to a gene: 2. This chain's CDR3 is CAWGQGIQPQHF. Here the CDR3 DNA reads TGTGCCTGGGGACAGGGGATTCAGCCCCAGCATTTT.

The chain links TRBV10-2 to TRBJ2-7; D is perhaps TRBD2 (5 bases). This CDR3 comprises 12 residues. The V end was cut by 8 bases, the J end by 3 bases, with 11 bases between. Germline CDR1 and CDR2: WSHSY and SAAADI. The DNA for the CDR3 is TGCGCCAGCGGGGAGAGCGGCTACGAGCAGTACTTC. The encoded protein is CASGESGYEQYF.

The CDR3 protein is CASSFGGTLVYEQYF. CDR3 DNA sequence: TGTGCCAGCAGCTTTGGGGGGACCCTGGTCTACGAGCAGTACTTC. The V call is TRBV13, the J call TRBJ2-7, with a tentative D call TRBD2 (6 bases). The V and J ends lost 3 bases and 3 bases respectively, with 15 bases between them. This CDR3 spans 15 amino acids. Germline V gives CDR1 PRHDT, CDR2 FYEKMQ (reference sequence).

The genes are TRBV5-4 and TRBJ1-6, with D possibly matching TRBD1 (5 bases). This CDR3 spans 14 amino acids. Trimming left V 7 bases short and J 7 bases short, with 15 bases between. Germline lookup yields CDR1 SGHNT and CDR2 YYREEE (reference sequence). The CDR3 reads CASGFPGDNSPLHF. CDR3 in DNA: TGTGCCAGCGGGTTCCCGGGGGACAATTCACCCCTCCACTTT.

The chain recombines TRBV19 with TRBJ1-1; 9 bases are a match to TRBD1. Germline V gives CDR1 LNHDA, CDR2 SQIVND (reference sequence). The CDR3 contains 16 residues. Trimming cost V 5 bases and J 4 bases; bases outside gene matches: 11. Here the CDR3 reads CASSGLPGQGITEAFF. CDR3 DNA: TGTGCCAGTAGTGGGCTACCGGGACAGGGTATCACTGAAGCTTTCTTT. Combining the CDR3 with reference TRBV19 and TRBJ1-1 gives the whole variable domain DGGITQSPKYLFRKEGQNVTLSCEQNLNHDAMYWYRQDPGQGLRLIYYSQIVNDFQKGDIAEGYSVSREKKESFPLTVTSAQKNPTAFYLCASSGLPGQGITEAFFGQGTRLTVV.

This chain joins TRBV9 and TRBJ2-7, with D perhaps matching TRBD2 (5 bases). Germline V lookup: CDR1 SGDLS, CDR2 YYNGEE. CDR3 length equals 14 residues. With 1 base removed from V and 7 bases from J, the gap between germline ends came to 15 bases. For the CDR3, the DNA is TGTGCCAGCAGCGTACAGGCGAGCGGTGGGGAGCAGTACTTC. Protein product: CASSVQASGGEQYF.

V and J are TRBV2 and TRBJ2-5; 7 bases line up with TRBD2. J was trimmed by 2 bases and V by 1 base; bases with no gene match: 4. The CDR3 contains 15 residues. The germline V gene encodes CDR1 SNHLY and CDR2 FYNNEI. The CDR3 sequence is CASSEGSREQETQYF. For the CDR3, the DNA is TGTGCCAGCAGTGAAGGCTCGCGGGAGCAAGAGACCCAGTACTTC.

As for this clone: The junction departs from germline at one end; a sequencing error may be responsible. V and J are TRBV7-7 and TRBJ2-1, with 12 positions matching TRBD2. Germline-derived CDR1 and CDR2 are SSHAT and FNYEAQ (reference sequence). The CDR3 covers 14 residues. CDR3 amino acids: CASSPSGGAEEQFF. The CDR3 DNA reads TGTGCTAGCAGCCCTAGCGGGGGGGCTGAGGAGCAGTTCTTC.

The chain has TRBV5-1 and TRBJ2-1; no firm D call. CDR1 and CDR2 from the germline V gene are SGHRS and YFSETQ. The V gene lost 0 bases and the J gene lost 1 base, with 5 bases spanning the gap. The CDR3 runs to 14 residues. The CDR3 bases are TGCGCCAGCAGCTTGGCCAATTCCTACAATGAGCAGTTCTTC. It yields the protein CASSLANSYNEQFF.

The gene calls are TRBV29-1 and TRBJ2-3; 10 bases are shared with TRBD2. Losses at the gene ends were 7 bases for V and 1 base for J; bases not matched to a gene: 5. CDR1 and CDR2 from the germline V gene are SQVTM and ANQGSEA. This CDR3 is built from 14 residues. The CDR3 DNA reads TGCAGCGCCACTAGCGGGATACGCACAGATACGCAGTATTTT. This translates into CSATSGIRTDTQYF.

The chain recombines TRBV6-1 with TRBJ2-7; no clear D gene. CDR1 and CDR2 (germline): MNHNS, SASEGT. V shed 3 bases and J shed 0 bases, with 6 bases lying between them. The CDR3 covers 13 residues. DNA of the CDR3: TGTGCCAGCAGTGATCCTCGCTCCTACGAGCAGTACTTC. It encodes CASSDPRSYEQYF.

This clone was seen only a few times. CDR3 loop: CASSLPRGTNTEAFF. For the CDR3, the DNA is TGTGCCAGCAGCTTGCCCAGGGGAACTAACACTGAAGCTTTCTTT. The chain links TRBV5-4 to TRBJ1-1; the D gene is possibly TRBD1 (6 bases). The CDR3 runs 15 residues. With 1 base removed from V and 2 bases from J, the gap between germline ends came to 12 bases. Germline-derived CDR1 and CDR2 are SGHNT and YYREEE (reference sequence).

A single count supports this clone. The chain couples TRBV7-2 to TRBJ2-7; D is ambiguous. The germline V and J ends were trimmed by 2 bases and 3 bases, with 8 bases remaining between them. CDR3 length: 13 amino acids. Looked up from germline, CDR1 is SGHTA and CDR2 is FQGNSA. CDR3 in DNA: TGTGCCAGCAGCTTAAGTGCAGTCTACGAGCAGTACTTC. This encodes CASSLSAVYEQYF.

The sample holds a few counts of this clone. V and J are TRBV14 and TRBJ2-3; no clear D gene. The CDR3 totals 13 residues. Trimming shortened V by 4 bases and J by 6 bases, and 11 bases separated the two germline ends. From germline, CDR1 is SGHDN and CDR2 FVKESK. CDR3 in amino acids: CASSRRLRDTQYF. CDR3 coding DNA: TGTGCCAGCAGCCGGCGGCTGAGGGATACGCAGTATTTT.

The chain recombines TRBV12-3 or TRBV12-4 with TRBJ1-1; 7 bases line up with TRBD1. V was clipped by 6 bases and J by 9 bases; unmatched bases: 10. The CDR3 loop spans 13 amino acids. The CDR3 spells CASSLDRAGQAFF. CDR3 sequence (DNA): TGTGCCAGCAGCCTTGACAGGGCAGGACAAGCTTTCTTT.

The CDR3 DNA sequence: TGTGCCATCAGTGAGTCGGGGGAGGCCGGCAATGAGCAGTTCTTC. Its protein product is CAISESGEAGNEQFF. The chain links TRBV10-3 to TRBJ2-1, with D tentatively TRBD2 (6 bases). Germline values: CDR1 ENHRY, CDR2 SYGVKD. V lost 0 bases, J lost 6 bases, and 12 bases lay in between. This CDR3 has 15 residues.

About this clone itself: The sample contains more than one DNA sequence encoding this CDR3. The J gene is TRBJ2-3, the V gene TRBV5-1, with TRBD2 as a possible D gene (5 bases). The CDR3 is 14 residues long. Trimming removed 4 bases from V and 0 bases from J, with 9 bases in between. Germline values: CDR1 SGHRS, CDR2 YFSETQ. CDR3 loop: CASSLGLSTDTQYF. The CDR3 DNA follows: TGCGCCAGCAGCCTCGGACTGAGCACAGATACGCAGTATTTT.

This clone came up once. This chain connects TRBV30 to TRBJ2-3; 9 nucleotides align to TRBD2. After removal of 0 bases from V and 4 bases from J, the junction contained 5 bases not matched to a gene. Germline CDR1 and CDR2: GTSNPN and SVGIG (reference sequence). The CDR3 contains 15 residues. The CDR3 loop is CAWSVAGGAPDTQYF. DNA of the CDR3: TGTGCCTGGAGTGTGGCGGGAGGGGCCCCAGATACGCAGTATTTT.

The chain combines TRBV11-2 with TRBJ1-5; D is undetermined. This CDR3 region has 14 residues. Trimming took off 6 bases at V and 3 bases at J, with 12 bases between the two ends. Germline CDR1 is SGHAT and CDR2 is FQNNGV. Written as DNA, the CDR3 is TGTGCCAGCAGTACCGGGCGGGCCAATCAGCCCCAGCATTTT. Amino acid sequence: CASSTGRANQPQHF.

DNA for the CDR3: TGTGCCAGCAGTTTAAGTTGGGGGGGAGGCGAGGAACAGTTCTTC. Translation gives CASSLSWGGGEEQFF. The chain uses TRBV28 and TRBJ2-1; the match to TRBD2 covers 7 bases. Trimming took 2 bases from V and 13 from J; bases not matched to a gene: 14. CDR1 is MDHEN, CDR2 SYDVKM, per germline. CDR3 length: 15 amino acids.

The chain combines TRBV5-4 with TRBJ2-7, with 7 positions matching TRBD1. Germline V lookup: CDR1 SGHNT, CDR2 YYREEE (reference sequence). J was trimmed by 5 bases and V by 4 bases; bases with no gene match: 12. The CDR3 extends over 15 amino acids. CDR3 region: CASSGGGQVTDEQYF. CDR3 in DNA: TGTGCCAGCAGCGGGGGCGGACAGGTTACCGACGAGCAGTACTTC.

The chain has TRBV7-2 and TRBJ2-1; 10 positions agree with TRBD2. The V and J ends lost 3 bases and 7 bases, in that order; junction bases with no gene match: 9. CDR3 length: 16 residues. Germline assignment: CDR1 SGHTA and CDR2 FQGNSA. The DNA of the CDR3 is TGTGCCAGCAGCTTGGGGGCGCTAGCGGGAGTTAATGAGCAGTTCTTC. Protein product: CASSLGALAGVNEQFF.

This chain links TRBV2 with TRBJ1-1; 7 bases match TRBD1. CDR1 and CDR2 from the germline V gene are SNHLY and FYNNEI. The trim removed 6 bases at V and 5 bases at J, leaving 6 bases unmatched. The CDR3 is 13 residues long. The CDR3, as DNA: TGTGCCAGCAGCAGGGACAGTCGAACTGAAGCTTTCTTT. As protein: CASSRDSRTEAFF.

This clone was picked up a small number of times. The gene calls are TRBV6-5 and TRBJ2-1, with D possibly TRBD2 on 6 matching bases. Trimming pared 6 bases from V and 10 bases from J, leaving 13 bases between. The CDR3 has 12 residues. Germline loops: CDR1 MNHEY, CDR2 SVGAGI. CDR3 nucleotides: TGTGCCAGCAGCCCGGGACTCCGAGAGCAGTTCTTC. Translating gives CASSPGLREQFF.

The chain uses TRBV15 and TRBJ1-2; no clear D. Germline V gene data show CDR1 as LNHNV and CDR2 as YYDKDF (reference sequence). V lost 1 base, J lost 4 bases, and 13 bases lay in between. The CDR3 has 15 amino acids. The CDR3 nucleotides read TGTGCCACCAGCAGAGTGGTATCAGGTGTCTATGGCTACACCTTC. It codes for CATSRVVSGVYGYTF.

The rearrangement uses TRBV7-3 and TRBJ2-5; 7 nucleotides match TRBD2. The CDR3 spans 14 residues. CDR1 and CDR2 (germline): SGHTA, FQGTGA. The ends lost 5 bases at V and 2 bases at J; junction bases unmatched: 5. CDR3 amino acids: CASSTRAGQETQYF. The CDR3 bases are TGTGCCAGCAGCACCCGAGCGGGACAAGAGACCCAGTACTTC.

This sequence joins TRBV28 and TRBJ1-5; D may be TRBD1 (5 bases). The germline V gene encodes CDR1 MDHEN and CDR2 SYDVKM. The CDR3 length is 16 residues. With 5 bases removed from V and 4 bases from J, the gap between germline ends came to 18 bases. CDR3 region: CASSPGGGEFNQPQHF. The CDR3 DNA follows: TGTGCCAGCAGTCCTGGCGGGGGGGAGTTTAATCAGCCCCAGCATTTT.

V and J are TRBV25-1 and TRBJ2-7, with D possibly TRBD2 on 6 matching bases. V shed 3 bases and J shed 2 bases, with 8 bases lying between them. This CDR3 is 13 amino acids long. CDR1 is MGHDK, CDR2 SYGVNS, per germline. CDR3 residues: CASSEGGAYEQYF. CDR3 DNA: TGTGCCAGCAGTGAGGGCGGGGCCTACGAGCAGTACTTC.